The rows below give T cell receptor beta chains drawn from one sample of a study of T cells after yellow fever vaccination. Each CDR3 protein is one row after TCRdb ran MiXCR on the 5' RACE reads. The table records 200,000 to 250,000 distinct CDR3 sequences, less than 9% of them present only once. The sample was CD4+ T cells sorted from PBMCs, taken 15 days after the yellow fever booster vaccination. All receptors derive from a man aged 25 to 40 who received the YFV17D yellow fever vaccine. Each CDR3 is given with its conserved first and last residue.

v_gene	j_gene	CDR3aa
TRBV28	TRBJ2-6	CASSLGGDGANVLTF
TRBV30	TRBJ1-3	CAWSGFRGLGNTIYF
TRBV7-2	TRBJ2-7	CASSFKTTGGEQYF
TRBV7-2	TRBJ1-6	CASSGQYNSPLHF
TRBV10-3	TRBJ2-7	CAIAAVAGSIAGEQYF
TRBV19	TRBJ1-5	CASSIGPGEPQHF
TRBV9	TRBJ2-1	CASSVGTQNEQFF
TRBV5-1	TRBJ2-5	CASSVGTASSQETQYF
TRBV5-1	TRBJ2-1	CASRLAGGLGGSNEQFF
TRBV6-2/TRBV6-3	TRBJ2-3	CASSYSASGRFGTQYF
TRBV30	TRBJ2-5	CAWNRGPVVETQYF
TRBV12-3/TRBV12-4	TRBJ2-2	CASSLHSNTGELFF
TRBV29-1	TRBJ2-2	CSVIGDGREATGELFF
TRBV7-2	TRBJ2-1	CASRLLAASSYNEQFF
TRBV12-3/TRBV12-4	TRBJ2-1	CASSLNGNEQFF
TRBV11-2	TRBJ2-3	CASSSPLADTQYF
TRBV7-6	TRBJ2-1	CASSLGASSYNEQFF
TRBV20-1	TRBJ2-7	CSAIRQALSYEQYF
TRBV5-4	TRBJ1-4	CASSQATSEKLFF
TRBV11-2	TRBJ1-4	CASSTGQVTNEKLFF
TRBV6-5	TRBJ2-1	CASSYSGSGSYNEQFF
TRBV5-1	TRBJ2-3	CASSSLGQGGDTQYF
TRBV20-1	TRBJ2-3	CSARDYGASTDTQYF
TRBV7-9	TRBJ2-7	CASSLAAGGSYEQYF
TRBV20-1	TRBJ2-2	CSATSGSTYNGELFF
TRBV20-1	TRBJ2-2	CCFRDQVQGTGELFF
TRBV25-1	TRBJ2-3	CASSPFGTNTDTQYF
TRBV7-2	TRBJ1-4	CASSPLGINEKLFF
TRBV3-1	TRBJ2-7	CASSRKLAGVVYEQYF
TRBV24-1	TRBJ2-7	CATSDPGGNYEQYF